This is a list of T cell receptor beta chains from one sample in a study of post-analysis software for immune sequencing data. TCRdb itself ran the PCR reads through MiXCR, one entry per CDR3 protein. In the table there are about 760,000 distinct CDR3 sequences, roughly 27% of which are singletons. The sample was blood. The receptors were sampled from a girl between 5 and 17 years old with multiple sclerosis. Both conserved end residues are part of each CDR3. The order of the fields is CDR3 length, J gene, V gene, D gene, clone size, CDR3 DNA, CDR3 protein. The D gene is left open where the match is weak. Expanded clones get a size class; other rows say once, few or many, or leave the size out.

cdr3_length: 14
j_call: TRBJ2-7
v_call: TRBV12-3/TRBV12-4
d_call: .
clone_size: many
cdr3_nt: TGTGCCAGCAGTTTAGACCCCCCATTAGGCGAGCAGTACTTC
cdr3_aa: CASSLDPPLGEQYF

cdr3_length: 16
j_call: TRBJ1-2
v_call: TRBV5-1
d_call: .
clone_size: few
cdr3_nt: TGCGCCAGCAGCTATGGGACTGGCCCTGAACCTATGGGCTACACCTTC
cdr3_aa: CASSYGTGPEPMGYTF

cdr3_length: 16
j_call: TRBJ1-2
v_call: TRBV9
d_call: .
clone_size: .
cdr3_nt: TGTGCCAGCAGCGTAGAGTCCCTGCAGCCTAACTATGGCTACACCTTC
cdr3_aa: CASSVESLQPNYGYTF

cdr3_length: 16
j_call: TRBJ2-5
v_call: TRBV5-1
d_call: TRBD2
clone_size: .
cdr3_nt: TGCGCCAGCTCATCGGCCGGGACTACCAGCCAAGAGACCCAGTACTTC
cdr3_aa: CASSSAGTTSQETQYF

cdr3_length: 16
j_call: TRBJ1-2
v_call: TRBV5-1
d_call: .
clone_size: .
cdr3_nt: TGCGCCAGCAGCTTGGGGAGGGGAGCACCTAACTATGGCTACACCTTC
cdr3_aa: CASSLGRGAPNYGYTF

cdr3_length: 15
j_call: TRBJ1-1
v_call: TRBV28
d_call: TRBD1
clone_size: .
cdr3_nt: TGTGCCAGCAGTTTACCAGGGACAGGGGGCACTGAAGCTTTCTTT
cdr3_aa: CASSLPGTGGTEAFF

cdr3_length: 13
j_call: TRBJ2-4
v_call: TRBV12-3/TRBV12-4
d_call: TRBD1
clone_size: few
cdr3_nt: TGTGCCAGCAGTTTGACAGGGCGAAACATTCAGTACTTC
cdr3_aa: CASSLTGRNIQYF

cdr3_length: 15
j_call: TRBJ2-7
v_call: TRBV12-3/TRBV12-4
d_call: TRBD2
clone_size: many
cdr3_nt: TGTGCCAGCAGCCTGGGAGCGGGATCCTTCTCCGAGCAGTACTTC
cdr3_aa: CASSLGAGSFSEQYF

cdr3_length: 17
j_call: TRBJ2-7
v_call: TRBV4-3
d_call: TRBD2
clone_size: .
cdr3_nt: TGCGCCAGCAGCCAAGATCTAGAGACTAGCGTCTCCTACGAGCAGTACTTC
cdr3_aa: CASSQDLETSVSYEQYF

cdr3_length: 14
j_call: TRBJ1-2
v_call: TRBV12-3/TRBV12-4
d_call: .
clone_size: few
cdr3_nt: TGTGCCAGCAGTTTAGCGGGTCGAGGGGGAGGCTACACCTTC
cdr3_aa: CASSLAGRGGGYTF

cdr3_length: 14
j_call: TRBJ2-7
v_call: TRBV5-1
d_call: TRBD1
clone_size: .
cdr3_nt: TGCGCCAGCAGCCGGACAGGGGGCCACTACGAGCAGTACTTC
cdr3_aa: CASSRTGGHYEQYF

cdr3_length: 15
j_call: TRBJ2-1
v_call: TRBV7-2
d_call: TRBD2
clone_size: few
cdr3_nt: TGTGCCAGCAGCTTCCTAGCGGGAGTTAACAATGAGCAGTTCTTC
cdr3_aa: CASSFLAGVNNEQFF

cdr3_length: 13
j_call: TRBJ2-7
v_call: TRBV12-3/TRBV12-4
d_call: .
clone_size: few
cdr3_nt: TGTGCCAGCACCCCTGGTATCCTCTACGAGCAGTACTTC
cdr3_aa: CASTPGILYEQYF

cdr3_length: 14
j_call: TRBJ2-7
v_call: TRBV6-6
d_call: TRBD2
clone_size: .
cdr3_nt: TGTGCCAGCAGTCTAAGCGGGAAACCCTACGAGCAGTACTTC
cdr3_aa: CASSLSGKPYEQYF

cdr3_length: 16
j_call: TRBJ2-1
v_call: TRBV18
d_call: TRBD2
clone_size: few
cdr3_nt: TGTGCCAGCTCACGGAACGGGGGGAGTTCCTACAATGAGCAGTTCTTC
cdr3_aa: CASSRNGGSSYNEQFF

cdr3_length: 14
j_call: TRBJ2-5
v_call: TRBV7-8
d_call: .
clone_size: many
cdr3_nt: TGTGCCAGCAGCGCGAGGGTTGCGGGGGAGACCCAGTACTTC
cdr3_aa: CASSARVAGETQYF

cdr3_length: 11
j_call: TRBJ1-1
v_call: TRBV6-4
d_call: .
clone_size: once
cdr3_nt: TGTGCCAGCAGTGCCCGGGGAAAAGCTTTCTTT
cdr3_aa: CASSARGKAFF

cdr3_length: 15
j_call: TRBJ1-5
v_call: TRBV6-6
d_call: TRBD1
clone_size: .
cdr3_nt: TGTGCCAGCCGCGGGGACAGGGGGCTGCATCAGCCCCAGCATTTT
cdr3_aa: CASRGDRGLHQPQHF

cdr3_length: 15
j_call: TRBJ2-1
v_call: TRBV12-3/TRBV12-4
d_call: .
clone_size: .
cdr3_nt: TGTGCCATCCCCGGGGCCGGGGGAACCTACAATGAGCAGTTCTTC
cdr3_aa: CAIPGAGGTYNEQFF

cdr3_length: 15
j_call: TRBJ2-7
v_call: TRBV20-1
d_call: .
clone_size: few
cdr3_nt: TGCAGTGCTAGAGATATCCAAGCTCCGGGGTACGAGCAGTACTTC
cdr3_aa: CSARDIQAPGYEQYF

cdr3_length: 12
j_call: TRBJ1-1
v_call: TRBV27
d_call: .
clone_size: .
cdr3_nt: TGTGCCAGCAGTTACCCCCGCACTGAAGCTTTCTTT
cdr3_aa: CASSYPRTEAFF

cdr3_length: 16
j_call: TRBJ2-7
v_call: TRBV11-2
d_call: .
clone_size: few
cdr3_nt: TGTGCCAGCAGCTTAGAGTTGGCCAACCCTGGGCACGAGCAGTACTTC
cdr3_aa: CASSLELANPGHEQYF

cdr3_length: 14
j_call: TRBJ2-7
v_call: TRBV6-6
d_call: TRBD1
clone_size: .
cdr3_nt: TGTGCCAGCAGTTACTCTAACCAGGGGGCCGAGCAGTACTTC
cdr3_aa: CASSYSNQGAEQYF

cdr3_length: 15
j_call: TRBJ1-5
v_call: TRBV4-3
d_call: TRBD1
clone_size: .
cdr3_nt: TGCGCCAGCAGCCAGGACAGGGGAGTTGGTCAGCCCCAGCATTTT
cdr3_aa: CASSQDRGVGQPQHF

cdr3_length: 16
j_call: TRBJ2-7
v_call: TRBV15
d_call: TRBD1
clone_size: .
cdr3_nt: TGTGCCACCAGCACCCGAACCGGGACAGCTCCCTCCGAGCAGTACTTC
cdr3_aa: CATSTRTGTAPSEQYF

cdr3_length: 16
j_call: TRBJ2-7
v_call: TRBV7-9
d_call: .
clone_size: .
cdr3_nt: TGTGCCAGCAGCTTAGTACGAGCCGGCCCCTCCTACGAGCAGTACTTC
cdr3_aa: CASSLVRAGPSYEQYF

cdr3_length: 16
j_call: TRBJ2-3
v_call: TRBV7-9
d_call: TRBD1
clone_size: few
cdr3_nt: TGTGCCAGCAGCTCCCGGACAGGGGGGAAAGGGGATACGCAGTATTTT
cdr3_aa: CASSSRTGGKGDTQYF

cdr3_length: 15
j_call: TRBJ1-1
v_call: TRBV12-3/TRBV12-4
d_call: .
clone_size: few
cdr3_nt: TGTGCCAGCAGTTTTATCGGCACTATGAACACTGAAGCTTTCTTT
cdr3_aa: CASSFIGTMNTEAFF

cdr3_length: 19
j_call: TRBJ2-1
v_call: TRBV4-3
d_call: TRBD2
clone_size: few
cdr3_nt: TGCGCCAGCAGCCAGGGCTTTGGGGCAGCGGGAGCGAGTAGGAATGAGCAGTTCTTC
cdr3_aa: CASSQGFGAAGASRNEQFF

cdr3_length: 18
j_call: TRBJ2-7
v_call: TRBV10-3
d_call: TRBD1
clone_size: many
cdr3_nt: TGTGCCATCAGTGAGTCCCCCCGTGGGACAGGGATCCCCTACGAGCAGTACTTC
cdr3_aa: CAISESPRGTGIPYEQYF

cdr3_length: 16
j_call: TRBJ2-1
v_call: TRBV5-1
d_call: TRBD1
clone_size: .
cdr3_nt: TGCGCCAGCAGCTTGGATGGGACAGGGAATATTGATGAGCAGTTCTTC
cdr3_aa: CASSLDGTGNIDEQFF

cdr3_length: 16
j_call: TRBJ2-3
v_call: TRBV19
d_call: TRBD2
clone_size: .
cdr3_nt: TGTGCCAGTATGGGCGGGAGGAGCGCAATGGGAGATACGCAGTATTTT
cdr3_aa: CASMGGRSAMGDTQYF

cdr3_length: 13
j_call: TRBJ2-7
v_call: TRBV29-1
d_call: .
clone_size: few
cdr3_nt: TGCAGCGTTGAGGAGGACAGACCCTACGAGCAGTACTTC
cdr3_aa: CSVEEDRPYEQYF

cdr3_length: 15
j_call: TRBJ2-1
v_call: TRBV4-2
d_call: .
clone_size: once
cdr3_nt: TGTGCCAGCAGGGGCGGAGGGCCTACCGAAAATGAGCAGTTCTTC
cdr3_aa: CASRGGGPTENEQFF

cdr3_length: 16
j_call: TRBJ2-4
v_call: TRBV28
d_call: .
clone_size: few
cdr3_nt: TGTGCCAGCAGTTCTCCCCAGACGGGAGCGGTAAACATTCAGTACTTC
cdr3_aa: CASSSPQTGAVNIQYF

cdr3_length: 16
j_call: TRBJ2-7
v_call: TRBV4-3
d_call: TRBD1
clone_size: few
cdr3_nt: TGCGCCAGCAGCCAACTAATAGGACAGGGTCCCAACGAGCAGTACTTC
cdr3_aa: CASSQLIGQGPNEQYF

cdr3_length: 15
j_call: TRBJ2-2
v_call: TRBV7-2
d_call: .
clone_size: .
cdr3_nt: TGTGCCAGCAGCCCGGGACCCGCGGGCACCGGGGAGCTGTTTTTT
cdr3_aa: CASSPGPAGTGELFF

cdr3_length: 19
j_call: TRBJ2-3
v_call: TRBV7-2
d_call: TRBD2
clone_size: many
cdr3_nt: TGTGCCAGCAGCTTAGATCGACCCCTAGCGGGTGGATACACAGATACGCAGTATTTT
cdr3_aa: CASSLDRPLAGGYTDTQYF

cdr3_length: 10
j_call: TRBJ2-5
v_call: TRBV29-1
d_call: .
clone_size: many
cdr3_nt: TGCAGCGTTGCCACGGAGACCCAGTACTTC
cdr3_aa: CSVATETQYF

cdr3_length: 14
j_call: TRBJ2-3
v_call: TRBV6-1
d_call: .
clone_size: .
cdr3_nt: TGTGCCAGCAGACTCGGACAGATATGGGATACGCAGTATTTT
cdr3_aa: CASRLGQIWDTQYF

cdr3_length: 17
j_call: TRBJ2-3
v_call: TRBV13
d_call: TRBD2
clone_size: few
cdr3_nt: TGTGCCAGCAGCTTAACCCCCCCTAGCGGGAGGGGGGATACGCAGTATTTT
cdr3_aa: CASSLTPPSGRGDTQYF

cdr3_length: 13
j_call: TRBJ1-2
v_call: TRBV20-1
d_call: .
clone_size: few
cdr3_nt: TGCAGTGCTAGCCCCACGGGCGCCTATGGCTACACCTTC
cdr3_aa: CSASPTGAYGYTF

cdr3_length: 13
j_call: TRBJ2-5
v_call: TRBV20-1
d_call: TRBD1
clone_size: .
cdr3_nt: TGCAGTGCTCCGGACAGGGGTCAAGAGACCCAGTACTTC
cdr3_aa: CSAPDRGQETQYF

cdr3_length: 14
j_call: TRBJ2-1
v_call: TRBV7-2
d_call: .
clone_size: .
cdr3_nt: TGTGCCAGCAGCTTCGGTGACACCACCTACGAGCAGTTCTTC
cdr3_aa: CASSFGDTTYEQFF

cdr3_length: 14
j_call: TRBJ2-5
v_call: TRBV11-1
d_call: .
clone_size: .
cdr3_nt: TGTGCCAGCAGCCCGCGGACCACGCCGGGGACCCAGTACTTC
cdr3_aa: CASSPRTTPGTQYF

cdr3_length: 12
j_call: TRBJ2-1
v_call: TRBV29-1
d_call: .
clone_size: many
cdr3_nt: TGCAGCGTCGCTGACAGGTTAGATGAGCAGTTCTTC
cdr3_aa: CSVADRLDEQFF

cdr3_length: 14
j_call: TRBJ2-3
v_call: TRBV7-2
d_call: .
clone_size: few
cdr3_nt: TGTGCCAGCAGCCCCCAAACAGGGCCCGATACGCAGTATTTT
cdr3_aa: CASSPQTGPDTQYF

cdr3_length: 16
j_call: TRBJ2-3
v_call: TRBV5-1
d_call: .
clone_size: .
cdr3_nt: TGCGCCAGCAGCGTGGCAAGCTTTTCTAGCACAGATACGCAGTATTTT
cdr3_aa: CASSVASFSSTDTQYF

cdr3_length: 14
j_call: TRBJ2-7
v_call: TRBV7-2
d_call: TRBD2
clone_size: .
cdr3_nt: TGTGCCAGCAGCTTAGCCCGACTAGCGAGCGAGCAGTACTTC
cdr3_aa: CASSLARLASEQYF

cdr3_length: 15
j_call: TRBJ2-5
v_call: TRBV7-9
d_call: TRBD1
clone_size: .
cdr3_nt: TGTGCCAGCAGCGCCGGGACAGGCCCCCAAGAGACCCAGTACTTC
cdr3_aa: CASSAGTGPQETQYF

cdr3_length: 15
j_call: TRBJ2-3
v_call: TRBV24-1
d_call: TRBD1
clone_size: .
cdr3_nt: TGTGCCACCTCCAGAATCGGACAGGGAAAAGATACGCAGTATTTT
cdr3_aa: CATSRIGQGKDTQYF

cdr3_length: 18
j_call: TRBJ2-5
v_call: TRBV18
d_call: .
clone_size: few
cdr3_nt: TGTGCCAGCTCACCACCGCGGGAACAGGGGGAGGGTCGAGAGACCCAGTACTTC
cdr3_aa: CASSPPREQGEGRETQYF

cdr3_length: 14
j_call: TRBJ2-1
v_call: TRBV9
d_call: .
clone_size: .
cdr3_nt: TGTGCCAGCAGCGGAGGTGGATGGGGAGCGGAGCAGTTCTTC
cdr3_aa: CASSGGGWGAEQFF